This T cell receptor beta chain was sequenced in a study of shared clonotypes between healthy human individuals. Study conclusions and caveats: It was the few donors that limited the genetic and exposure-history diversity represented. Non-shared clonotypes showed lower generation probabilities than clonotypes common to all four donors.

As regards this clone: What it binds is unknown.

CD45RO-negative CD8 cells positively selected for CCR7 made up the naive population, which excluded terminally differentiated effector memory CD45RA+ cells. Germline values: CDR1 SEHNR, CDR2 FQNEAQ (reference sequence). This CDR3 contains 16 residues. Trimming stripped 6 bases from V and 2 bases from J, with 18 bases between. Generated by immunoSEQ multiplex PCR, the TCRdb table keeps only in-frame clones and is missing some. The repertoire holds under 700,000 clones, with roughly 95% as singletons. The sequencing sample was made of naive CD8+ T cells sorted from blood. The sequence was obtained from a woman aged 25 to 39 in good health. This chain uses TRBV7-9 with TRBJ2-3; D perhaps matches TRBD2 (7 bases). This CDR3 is CASRGGGPTITDTQYF. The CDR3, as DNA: TGTGCCAGCAGAGGGGGAGGGCCGACAATCACAGATACGCAGTATTTT.